This T cell receptor (beta chain) originates from a study of response to subunit inactivated influenza vaccine. TCRdb independently ran MiXCR on the RT-PCR reads; one entry per CDR3 protein. In the table there are 500,000 to 600,000 distinct CDR3 sequences, around 11% of which are singletons. CDR3 size: 16 residues. Trimming took off 1 base at V and 2 bases at J, with 14 bases between the two ends. CDR1 LGHNA and CDR2 YSLEER come from the germline V gene. This sample also appeared in a second study, on T cells expressing NK-cell markers. As that report states: It was by 5'RACE template switching with UMIs that TCR beta cDNA was made. Anti-gamma-delta TCR antibody use in several experiments restricted sorting to alpha-beta TCR T cells.

The specimen was PBMCs from blood, collected on the day of vaccination. The rearrangement links TRBV4-3 to TRBJ2-5, with D possibly matching TRBD2 (5 bases). The clonotype was recovered from a man aged 50 to 60 who received an inactivated influenza vaccine. The CDR3 loop is CASSQVGRSGQETQYF. The CDR3 coding sequence is TGCGCCAGCAGCCAAGTAGGGAGATCGGGGCAAGAGACCCAGTACTTC.